Sequencing of this T cell receptor (beta chain) was carried out in a study of T cell responses to AZD1222 COVID-19 vaccine. The V gene's germline CDR1 is SGHKS and CDR2 YYEKEE (reference sequence). The CDR3 sequence is 16 residues long. The ends were cut back, 0 bases at V and 4 bases at J, with 16 bases in the middle. This table comes from immunoSEQ multiplex PCR, and its TCRdb copy is limited to in-frame clones, with some not included. Counted here are roughly 110,000 clones, 90% to 95% occurring once; the ten biggest clones make up less than 25%. This clone was counted once. The chain uses TRBV5-5 and TRBJ1-2; D gene ambiguous. Specimen: peripheral blood, collected on day 0 of AZD1222 vaccination. This clonotype was obtained from an adult in good health. For the CDR3, the DNA is TGTGCCAGCAGCTTGGCCGGTGCGGAAAGCGGCTATGGCTACACCTTC. Translation: CASSLAGAESGYGYTF.